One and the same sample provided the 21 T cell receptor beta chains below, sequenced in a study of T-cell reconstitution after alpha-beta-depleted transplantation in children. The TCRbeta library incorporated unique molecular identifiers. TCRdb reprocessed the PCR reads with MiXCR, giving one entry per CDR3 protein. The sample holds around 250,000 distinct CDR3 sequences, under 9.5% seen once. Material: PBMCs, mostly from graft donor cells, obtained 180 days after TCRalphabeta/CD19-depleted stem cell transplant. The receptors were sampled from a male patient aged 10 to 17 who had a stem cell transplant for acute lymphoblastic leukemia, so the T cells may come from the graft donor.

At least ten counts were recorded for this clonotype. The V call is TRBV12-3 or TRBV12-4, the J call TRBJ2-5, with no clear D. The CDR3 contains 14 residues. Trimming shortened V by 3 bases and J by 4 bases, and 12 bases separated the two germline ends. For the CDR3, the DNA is TGTGCCAGCAGTTTGATGGGGTTAGCAGAGACCCAGTACTTC. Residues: CASSLMGLAETQYF.

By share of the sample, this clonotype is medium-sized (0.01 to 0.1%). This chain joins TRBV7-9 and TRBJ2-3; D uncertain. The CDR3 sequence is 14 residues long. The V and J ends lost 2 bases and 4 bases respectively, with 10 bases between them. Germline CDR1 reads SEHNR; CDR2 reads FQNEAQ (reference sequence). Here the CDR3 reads CASSLFRRADTQYF. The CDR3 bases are TGTGCCAGCAGCTTATTCAGGCGCGCAGATACGCAGTATTTT.

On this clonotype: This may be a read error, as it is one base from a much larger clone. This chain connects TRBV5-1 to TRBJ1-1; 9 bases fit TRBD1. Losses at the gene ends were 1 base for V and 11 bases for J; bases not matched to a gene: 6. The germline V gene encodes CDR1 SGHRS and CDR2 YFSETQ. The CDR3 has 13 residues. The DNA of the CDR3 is TGCGCCAGCAGCTTGAGGACAGGGGATGACGCTTTCTTT. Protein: CASSLRTGDDAFF.

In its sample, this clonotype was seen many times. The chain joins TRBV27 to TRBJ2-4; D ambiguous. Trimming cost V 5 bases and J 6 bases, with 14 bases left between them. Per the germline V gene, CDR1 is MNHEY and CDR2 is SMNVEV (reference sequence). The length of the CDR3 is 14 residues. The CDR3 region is CASSLEHGRNIQYF. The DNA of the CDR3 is TGTGCCAGCAGTCTTGAACACGGTAGAAACATTCAGTACTTC.

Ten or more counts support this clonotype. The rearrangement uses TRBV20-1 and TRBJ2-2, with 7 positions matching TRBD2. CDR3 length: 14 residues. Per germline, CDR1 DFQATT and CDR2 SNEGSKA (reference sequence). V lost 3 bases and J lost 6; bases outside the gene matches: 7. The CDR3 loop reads CSARGGRLSGELFF. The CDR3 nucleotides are TGCAGTGCTAGGGGCGGGAGATTGTCCGGGGAGCTGTTTTTT.

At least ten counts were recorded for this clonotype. The CDR3 nucleotides read TGCAGTGCTAGACCGGGGACACATTTTATCATGAACACTGAAGCTTTCTTT. This codes for CSARPGTHFIMNTEAFF. The chain has TRBV20-1 and TRBJ1-1, with D tentatively TRBD1 (6 bases). The V and J ends lost 2 bases and 0 bases respectively, with 19 bases between them. The CDR3 runs 17 residues. The germline V gene has CDR1 DFQATT and CDR2 SNEGSKA (reference sequence).

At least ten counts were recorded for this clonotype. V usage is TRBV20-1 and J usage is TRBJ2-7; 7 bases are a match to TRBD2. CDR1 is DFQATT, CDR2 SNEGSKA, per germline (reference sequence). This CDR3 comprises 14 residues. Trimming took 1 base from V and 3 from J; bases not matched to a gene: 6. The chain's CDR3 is CSARGGGIFYEQYF. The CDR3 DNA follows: TGCAGTGCTAGAGGGGGGGGGATTTTCTACGAGCAGTACTTC.

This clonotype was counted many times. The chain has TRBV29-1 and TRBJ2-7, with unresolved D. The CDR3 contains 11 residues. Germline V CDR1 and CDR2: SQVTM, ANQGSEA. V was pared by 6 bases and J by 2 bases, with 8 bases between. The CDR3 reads CSVSTPYEQYF. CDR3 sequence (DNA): TGCAGCGTATCAACCCCCTACGAGCAGTACTTC.

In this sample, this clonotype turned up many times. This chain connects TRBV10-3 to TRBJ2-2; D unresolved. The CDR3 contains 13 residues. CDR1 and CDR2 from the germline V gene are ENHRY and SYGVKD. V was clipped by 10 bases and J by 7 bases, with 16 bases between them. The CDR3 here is CATEKGANGELFF. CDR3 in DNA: TGTGCCACCGAAAAAGGAGCGAACGGGGAGCTGTTTTTT.

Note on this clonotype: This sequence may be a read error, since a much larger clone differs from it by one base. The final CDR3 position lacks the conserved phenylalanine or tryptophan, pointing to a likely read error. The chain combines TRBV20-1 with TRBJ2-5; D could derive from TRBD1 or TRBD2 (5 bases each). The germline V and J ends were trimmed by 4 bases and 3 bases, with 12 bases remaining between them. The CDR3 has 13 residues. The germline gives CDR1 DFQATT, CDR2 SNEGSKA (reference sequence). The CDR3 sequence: CSATHGGKETQYS. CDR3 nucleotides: TGCAGTGCTACCCATGGGGGAAAAGAGACCCAGTACTCC.

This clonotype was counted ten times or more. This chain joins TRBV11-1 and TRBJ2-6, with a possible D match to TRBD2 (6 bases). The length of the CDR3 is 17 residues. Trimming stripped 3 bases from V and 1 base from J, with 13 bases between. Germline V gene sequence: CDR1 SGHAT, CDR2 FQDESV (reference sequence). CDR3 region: CASSFGLGTSGANVLTF. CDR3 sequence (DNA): TGTGCCAGCAGCTTCGGCCTCGGGACTTCTGGGGCCAACGTCCTGACTTTC. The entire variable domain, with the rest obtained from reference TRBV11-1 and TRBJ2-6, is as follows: EAEVAQSPRYKITEKSQAVAFWCDPISGHATLYWYRQILGQGPELLVQFQDESVVDDSQLPKDRFSAERLKGVDSTLKIQPAELGDSAMYLCASSFGLGTSGANVLTFGAGSRLTVL.

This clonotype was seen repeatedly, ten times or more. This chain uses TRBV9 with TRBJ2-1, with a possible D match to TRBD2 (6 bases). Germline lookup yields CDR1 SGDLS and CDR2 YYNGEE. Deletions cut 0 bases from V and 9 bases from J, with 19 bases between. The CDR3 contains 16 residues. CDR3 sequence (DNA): TGTGCCAGCAGCGTAGTGGAGGGACTGTTTAAAAGTGAGCAGTTCTTC. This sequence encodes CASSVVEGLFKSEQFF. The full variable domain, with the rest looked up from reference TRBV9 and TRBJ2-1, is DSGVTQTPKHLITATGQRVTLRCSPRSGDLSVYWYQQSLDQGLQFLIQYYNGEERAKGNILERFSAQQFPDLHSELNLSSLELGDSALYFCASSVVEGLFKSEQFFGPGTRLTVL.

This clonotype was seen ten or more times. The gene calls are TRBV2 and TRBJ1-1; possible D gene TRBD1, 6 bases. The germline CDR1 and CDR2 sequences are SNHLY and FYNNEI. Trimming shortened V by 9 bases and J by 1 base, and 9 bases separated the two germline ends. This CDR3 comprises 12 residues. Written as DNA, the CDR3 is TGTGCCAGTGCACAGGGGAACACTGAAGCTTTCTTT. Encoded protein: CASAQGNTEAFF.

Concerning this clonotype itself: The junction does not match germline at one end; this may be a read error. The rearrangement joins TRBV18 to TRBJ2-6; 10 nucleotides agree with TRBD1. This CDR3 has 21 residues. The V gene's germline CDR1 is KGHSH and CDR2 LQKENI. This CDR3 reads CASSPLYFGGQGLSGADVLTF. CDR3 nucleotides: TGTGCCAGCTCACCACTGTACTTTGGGGGACAGGGGCTCTCTGGGGCCGACGTCCTGACTTTC.

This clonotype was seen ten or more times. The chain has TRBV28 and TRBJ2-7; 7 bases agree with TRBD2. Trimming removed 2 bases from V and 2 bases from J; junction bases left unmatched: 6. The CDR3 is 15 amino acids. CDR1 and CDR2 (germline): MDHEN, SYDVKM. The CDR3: CASSLVAGLAYEQYF. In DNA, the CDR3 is TGTGCCAGCAGTTTAGTAGCGGGCCTTGCCTACGAGCAGTACTTC.

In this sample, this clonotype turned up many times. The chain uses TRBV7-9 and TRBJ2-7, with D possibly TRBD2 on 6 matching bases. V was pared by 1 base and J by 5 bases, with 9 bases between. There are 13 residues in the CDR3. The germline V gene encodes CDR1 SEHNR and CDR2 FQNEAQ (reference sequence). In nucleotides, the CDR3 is TGTGCCAGCAGCTTAGATGGAGGGGACGAGCAGTACTTC. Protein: CASSLDGGDEQYF.

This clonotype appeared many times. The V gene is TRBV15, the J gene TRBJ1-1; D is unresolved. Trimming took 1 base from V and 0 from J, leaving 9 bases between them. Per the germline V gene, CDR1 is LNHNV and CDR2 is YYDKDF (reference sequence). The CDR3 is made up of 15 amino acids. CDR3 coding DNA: TGTGCCACCAGCAGAGCTAGAGTTATGAACACTGAAGCTTTCTTT. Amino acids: CATSRARVMNTEAFF.

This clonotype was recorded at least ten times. The DNA for the CDR3 is TGCAGTGCCCTCGACAGGCAAGCGGGGGGCTACACCTTC. It is translated as CSALDRQAGGYTF. The gene calls are TRBV20-1 and TRBJ1-2, with a weak D call TRBD1 (6 bases). The CDR3 loop spans 13 amino acids. Germline V gene sequence: CDR1 DFQATT, CDR2 SNEGSKA (reference sequence). Trimming shortened V by 6 bases and J by 8 bases, and 19 bases separated the two germline ends.

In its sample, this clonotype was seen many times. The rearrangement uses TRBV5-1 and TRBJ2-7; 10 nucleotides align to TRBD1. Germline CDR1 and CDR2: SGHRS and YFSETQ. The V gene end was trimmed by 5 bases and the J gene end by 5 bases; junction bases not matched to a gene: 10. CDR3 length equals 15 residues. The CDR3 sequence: CASRLTGQGFNEQYF. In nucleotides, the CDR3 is TGCGCCAGCAGATTAACGGGACAGGGGTTCAACGAGCAGTACTTC.

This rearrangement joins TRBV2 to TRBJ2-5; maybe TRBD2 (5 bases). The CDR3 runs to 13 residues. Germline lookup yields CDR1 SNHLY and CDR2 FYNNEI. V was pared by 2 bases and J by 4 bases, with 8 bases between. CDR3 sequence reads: CASSESRGETQYF. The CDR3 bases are TGTGCCAGCAGTGAAAGTCGGGGAGAGACCCAGTACTTC.

For the CDR3, the DNA is TGTGCCAGCAGTTACTGGGGGAATGGCAATCAGCCCCAGCATTTT. Encoded protein: CASSYWGNGNQPQHF. The J gene is TRBJ1-5, the V gene TRBV6-2 or TRBV6-3; D possibly corresponds to TRBD1 (5 bases). Germline values: CDR1 MNHEY, CDR2 SVGEGT. This CDR3 is 15 amino acids long. Trimming removed 1 base from V and 2 bases from J, with 9 bases in between.